What follows are 16 T cell receptor beta chains derived from one specimen sequenced in a study of identical twins (TCRdb year 2016). Library generation was performed with 5' RACE. Sequencer: Illumina HiSeq 2000. TCRdb reprocessing: public reads trimmed at Q25 with fastp, clones called with MiXCR, in-frame beta chains kept. Each CDR3 protein appears once, grouped with its most common genes and DNA. This sample comprises 200,000 to 250,000 distinct CDR3 sequences, 6% to 8.5% of them detected only once. The ten largest account for roughly 5% of the sample. These same data were also listed under a study on yellow fever vaccine responses in identical twins.

Sequenced: CD8+ T cells sorted from blood. The receptors come from a woman between 18 and 30 years old in good health.

The chain carries TRBV12-3 or TRBV12-4 and TRBJ2-1; a possible D gene is TRBD1 (6 bases). V was pared by 2 bases and J by 2 bases, with 13 bases between. The CDR3 is 16 residues long. CDR3 in DNA: TGTGCCAGCAGTTTATCAGTACAGGGACCCTACAATGAGCAGTTCTTC. Translation gives CASSLSVQGPYNEQFF.

The V call is TRBV9, the J call TRBJ2-5; D may correspond to TRBD1 or TRBD2 (5 bases each). The CDR3 loop spans 14 amino acids. V shed 3 bases and J shed 3 bases, with 12 bases lying between them. In germline, CDR1 is SGDLS, CDR2 YYNGEE. DNA of the CDR3: TGTGCCAGCAGCGGCCCCGGGACGGAAGAGACCCAGTACTTC. Residues: CASSGPGTEETQYF.

The chain recombines TRBV7-8 with TRBJ2-1; a weak D match, TRBD2 (7 bases). Trimming took off 6 bases at V and 2 bases at J, with 17 bases between the two ends. CDR3 length equals 16 residues. Per germline, CDR1 SGHVS and CDR2 FQNEAQ. The CDR3 DNA is TGTGCCAGCAGTAATCCGGGGGGCAGCGCCTACAATGAGCAGTTCTTC. Its protein product is CASSNPGGSAYNEQFF.

The chain carries TRBV28 and TRBJ1-1, with D tentatively TRBD1 (5 bases). Germline V gene data show CDR1 as MDHEN and CDR2 as SYDVKM. This CDR3 has 14 amino acids. Trimming stripped 3 bases from V and 1 base from J, with 9 bases between. The CDR3 loop reads CASSFPQGNTEAFF. For the CDR3, the DNA is TGTGCCAGCAGTTTCCCCCAGGGGAACACTGAAGCTTTCTTT.

The rearrangement joins TRBV28 to TRBJ1-2, with D perhaps matching TRBD1 (5 bases). With 7 bases removed from V and 4 bases from J, the gap between germline ends came to 10 bases. The V gene's germline CDR1 is MDHEN and CDR2 SYDVKM. CDR3 length: 12 amino acids. CDR3 bases: TGTGCCAGCACCCCCGACAGCTATGGCTACACCTTC. Encoded protein: CASTPDSYGYTF.

This clonotype showed up many times. The V call is TRBV12-3 or TRBV12-4, the J call TRBJ2-1; D could derive from TRBD1 or TRBD2 (6 bases each). The V and J ends lost 6 bases and 9 bases respectively, with 24 bases between them. The CDR3 contains 16 residues. CDR3 sequence (DNA): TGTGCCAGCAGGCATGGGGGGCAGGAGGGTTTTGGTGAGCAGTTCTTC. This translates into CASRHGGQEGFGEQFF.

This CDR3 is CASSPHARVFPFYCEQYF. The CDR3 coding sequence is TGTGCCAGCTCACCACACGCCAGGGTATTTCCTTTTTATTGCGAGCAGTACTTC. This chain connects TRBV18 to TRBJ2-7; maybe TRBD1 (5 bases). Trimming pared 1 base from V and 6 bases from J, leaving 25 bases between. The CDR3 is 18 amino acids. CDR1 and CDR2 from the germline V gene are KGHSH and LQKENI.

This clonotype was seen a handful of times. The chain employs TRBV12-3 or TRBV12-4 and TRBJ2-2; unclear D gene. The germline V and J ends were trimmed by 4 bases and 5 bases, with 20 bases remaining between them. There are 17 residues in the CDR3. The CDR3 region is CASSWLSGPVTTGELFF. In DNA, the CDR3 is TGTGCCAGCAGTTGGTTGAGTGGGCCAGTTACTACCGGGGAGCTGTTTTTT.

This clonotype was observed at least ten times. J is TRBJ2-1 and V is TRBV2; 7 bases match TRBD2. CDR1 and CDR2 (germline): SNHLY, FYNNEI. The CDR3 has 12 residues. Germline trimming cut 6 bases from V and 8 bases from J; bases unmatched to any gene: 4. The DNA of the CDR3 is TGTGCCAGCAGCCTAGCGGTCGATGAGCAGTTCTTC. Translation gives CASSLAVDEQFF.

This clonotype occurred a few times. The V and J genes are TRBV7-9 and TRBJ2-5; 8 bases line up with TRBD2. The CDR3 consists of 16 residues. Germline assignment: CDR1 SEHNR and CDR2 FQNEAQ (reference sequence). With V trimmed by 1 base and J by 4 bases, 8 bases remained unmatched. The CDR3 loop reads CASSLESGGPLETQYF. DNA of the CDR3: TGTGCCAGCAGCTTAGAGTCGGGAGGGCCTCTAGAGACCCAGTACTTC.

This clonotype was seen many times. The chain employs TRBV7-9 and TRBJ2-7; D is uncertain. Trimming took 1 base from V and 7 from J, leaving 5 bases between them. Germline CDR1 and CDR2: SEHNR and FQNEAQ (reference sequence). The CDR3 sequence is 11 residues long. CDR3 sequence reads: CASSLDPEQYF. The DNA for the CDR3 is TGTGCCAGCAGCTTAGATCCTGAGCAGTACTTC.

The chain recombines TRBV4-1 with TRBJ2-5; tentatively, D is TRBD1 or TRBD2 (5 bases each). V was clipped by 4 bases and J by 2 bases, with 14 bases between them. In germline, CDR1 is MGHRA, CDR2 YSYEKL. The CDR3 runs 15 residues. The CDR3: CASSPRDPRQETQYF. CDR3 coding DNA: TGCGCCAGCAGCCCCCGGGACCCGCGTCAAGAGACCCAGTACTTC.

The chain has TRBV15 and TRBJ2-5, with 10 bases matching TRBD2. This CDR3 spans 20 amino acids. The ends lost 1 base at V and 3 bases at J; junction bases unmatched: 17. Per germline, CDR1 LNHNV and CDR2 YYDKDF (reference sequence). DNA of the CDR3: TGTGCCACCAGCAGAGGCCTGGGGGGGCAACTAGCGGGACGTGAAGAGACCCAGTACTTC. It yields the protein CATSRGLGGQLAGREETQYF.

The sample holds a few counts of this clonotype. The chain uses TRBV7-8 and TRBJ2-5; D unclear. CDR1 and CDR2 (germline): SGHVS, FQNEAQ. Trimming pared 6 bases from V and 2 bases from J, leaving 16 bases between. The CDR3 is 15 residues long. In DNA, the CDR3 is TGTGCCAGCAGTCTCGTGTCTCGGCAACAAGAGACCCAGTACTTC. It codes for CASSLVSRQQETQYF.

There are many counts of this clonotype. The V call is TRBV12-3 or TRBV12-4, the J call TRBJ1-1, with D possibly being TRBD1 (6 bases). The CDR3 has 12 amino acids. Between the trimmed V and J ends, which lost 6 bases and 8 bases, there was a span of 13 bases. CDR3 protein: CASSPDRLEAFF. DNA of the CDR3: TGTGCCAGCAGCCCCGACAGGTTAGAAGCTTTCTTT.

The chain carries TRBV27 and TRBJ2-2, with 8 bases matching TRBD2. CDR3 size: 16 residues. Germline V gene data show CDR1 as MNHEY and CDR2 as SMNVEV (reference sequence). With 2 bases clipped from V and 5 bases from J, the junction kept 7 bases outside the gene matches. CDR3 sequence (DNA): TGTGCCAGCAGTTTACCGGGGGGGCCCAGGACCGGGGAGCTGTTTTTT. It translates to CASSLPGGPRTGELFF.